The 27 T cell receptor beta chains below come from one sample, sequenced in a study of Ad26.COV2.S vaccination and SARS-CoV-2 variants. The sample's treatment: approximately 18 received Ad26.COV2.S at low or high dose, single or two shots; a few received placebo; per-sample allocation not given. Specimen acquisition occurred on day 63 following the initial vaccine or placebo injection. TCRdb's copy holds only in-frame clones and misses some; the assay was immunoSEQ multiplex PCR. Of 300,000 to 400,000 clones listed, roughly 90% are singletons. The material was peripheral blood, obtained in a trial of Ad26.COV2.S vaccine versus placebo. The receptors were sampled from a person aged 18-60 years who received the Ad26.COV2.S COVID-19 vaccine or a placebo.

The rearrangement links TRBV28 to TRBJ2-2; 7 nucleotides match TRBD2. CDR3 length equals 15 residues. The germline gives CDR1 MDHEN, CDR2 SYDVKM. The V segment lost 2 bases and the J segment 4 bases; nucleotides outside the gene matches: 4. In nucleotides, the CDR3 is TGTGCCAGCAGTTTAAATGGGAGGGCCACCGGGGAGCTGTTTTTT. Protein product: CASSLNGRATGELFF.

The chain joins TRBV5-4 to TRBJ2-6, with no clear D. The V and J ends lost 5 bases and 0 bases respectively, with 15 bases between them. CDR1 and CDR2 from the germline V gene are SGHNT and YYREEE (reference sequence). The CDR3 has 17 residues. CDR3 region: CASRPTMDDSGANVLTF. CDR3 bases: TGTGCCAGCAGACCAACTATGGACGACTCTGGGGCCAACGTCCTGACTTTC.

The chain couples TRBV6-5 to TRBJ2-1; 9 nucleotides match TRBD2. Germline CDR1 MNHEY, CDR2 SVGAGI. This CDR3 region has 13 residues. Germline trimming cut 5 bases from V and 6 bases from J; bases unmatched to any gene: 2. In DNA form, the CDR3 reads TGTGCCAGCAGTAGGGGACTAGCCAATGAGCAGTTCTTC. Its translation is CASSRGLANEQFF.

The CDR3 loop is CASSLQETQYF. DNA of the CDR3: TGTGCCAGCAGCCTCCAAGAGACCCAGTACTTC. This rearrangement joins TRBV7-2 to TRBJ2-5; the D is unclear. The V gene lost 5 bases and the J gene lost 1 base, with 2 bases spanning the gap. Germline-derived CDR1 and CDR2 are SGHTA and FQGNSA. This CDR3 has 11 amino acids.

The J gene is TRBJ1-1, the V gene TRBV28; no definite D call. CDR3 length equals 12 residues. Trimming took off 5 bases at V and 5 bases at J, with 9 bases between the two ends. Germline CDR1 is MDHEN and CDR2 is SYDVKM. The CDR3 is CASSPQWTEAFF. DNA of the CDR3: TGTGCCAGCAGTCCCCAATGGACTGAAGCTTTCTTT. The entire variable domain, with the rest obtained from reference TRBV28 and TRBJ1-1, is as follows: DVKVTQSSRYLVKRTGEKVFLECVQDMDHENMFWYRQDPGLGLRLIYFSYDVKMKEKGDIPEGYSVSREKKERFSLILESASTNQTSMYLCASSPQWTEAFFGQGTRLTVV.

This chain uses TRBV12-3 or TRBV12-4 with TRBJ2-1; D remains unclear. The V end was cut by 1 base, the J end by 8 bases, with 3 bases between. The CDR3 has 11 amino acids. In DNA form, the CDR3 reads TGTGCCAGCAGTTTAGACCATGAGCAGTTCTTC. Encoded protein: CASSLDHEQFF.

The genes are TRBV18 and TRBJ1-4, with a possible D match to TRBD1 (5 bases). Trimming removed 6 bases from V and 4 bases from J, with 12 bases in between. Germline-derived CDR1 and CDR2 are KGHSH and LQKENI. The CDR3 is 14 amino acids. The CDR3 sequence: CASSKGNGNEKLFF. DNA for the CDR3: TGTGCCAGCTCCAAGGGGAACGGTAATGAAAAACTGTTTTTT. The variable domain in full, completed from reference TRBV18 and TRBJ1-4, reads NAGVMQNPRHLVRRRGQEARLRCSPMKGHSHVYWYRQLPEEGLKFMVYLQKENIIDESGMPKERFSAEFPKEGPSILRIQQVVRGDSAAYFCASSKGNGNEKLFFGSGTQLSVL.

This sequence joins TRBV5-4 and TRBJ2-3, with a possible D match to TRBD1 (5 bases). There are 15 residues in the CDR3. From germline, CDR1 is SGHNT and CDR2 YYREEE (reference sequence). The V end was cut by 0 bases, the J end by 0 bases, with 8 bases between. The CDR3 loop is CASSLETGSTDTQYF. DNA of the CDR3: TGTGCCAGCAGCTTGGAAACAGGAAGCACAGATACGCAGTATTTT.

The chain recombines TRBV4-2 with TRBJ2-5, with D perhaps matching TRBD1 or TRBD2 (6 bases each). This CDR3 comprises 15 residues. Germline CDR1 reads LGHNA; CDR2 reads YNFKEQ. Trimming took off 0 bases at V and 3 bases at J, with 11 bases between the two ends. For the CDR3, the DNA is TGTGCCAGCAGCCAAGAAGGAGGGGGAGAAGAGACCCAGTACTTC. Protein: CASSQEGGGEETQYF.

V gene TRBV28 combines with J gene TRBJ2-2; D is unresolved. The CDR3 has 12 amino acids. V was clipped by 5 bases and J by 3 bases, with 4 bases between them. Per germline, CDR1 MDHEN and CDR2 SYDVKM. CDR3 DNA sequence: TGTGCCAGCAGTACCGACACCGGGGAGCTGTTTTTT. It is translated as CASSTDTGELFF.

This sequence joins TRBV27 and TRBJ2-7; D gene unclear. Germline V CDR1 and CDR2: MNHEY, SMNVEV (reference sequence). There are 13 residues in the CDR3. V dropped 1 base and J dropped 4 bases, with 8 bases sitting between them. The CDR3 nucleotides are TGTGCCAGCAGTTTATTGCCCGGATACGAGCAGTACTTC. This gives the protein CASSLLPGYEQYF.

This chain uses TRBV28 with TRBJ2-5; possible D gene TRBD1, 5 bases. The germline V gene encodes CDR1 MDHEN and CDR2 SYDVKM. The CDR3 has 14 residues. V was cut by 8 bases and J by 3 bases, with 16 bases left in between. The CDR3 here is CASPTQAGKETQYF. The CDR3 DNA is TGTGCCAGCCCGACTCAAGCAGGGAAAGAGACCCAGTACTTC.

Concerning this clone: Additional DNA sequences in this sample encode the identical CDR3. This chain joins TRBV9 and TRBJ2-2; no reliable D call. Germline V gene data show CDR1 as SGDLS and CDR2 as YYNGEE. The CDR3 spans 15 residues. Trimming removed 2 bases from V and 0 bases from J, with 8 bases in between. The CDR3 bases are TGTGCCAGCAGCGTCGGCGGCTCGAACACCGGGGAGCTGTTTTTT. Translating gives CASSVGGSNTGELFF.

The V call is TRBV10-2, the J call TRBJ2-3; D is unclear. Deletions cut 8 bases from V and 0 bases from J, with 12 bases between. The germline V gene has CDR1 WSHSY and CDR2 SAAADI. The CDR3 spans 14 residues. CDR3 loop: CASAVGSSTDTQYF. CDR3 DNA: TGCGCCAGCGCCGTTGGCAGTAGCACAGATACGCAGTATTTT.

This chain uses TRBV25-1 with TRBJ2-1, with 9 bases lining up with TRBD1. Germline V gives CDR1 MGHDK, CDR2 SYGVNS. The CDR3 totals 15 residues. Germline trimming cut 4 bases from V and 2 bases from J; bases unmatched to any gene: 3. As DNA, the CDR3 is TGTGCCAGCAGTGCAAGACAGGGGGCCTACAATGAGCAGTTCTTC. Protein: CASSARQGAYNEQFF.

This clone is a singleton in its sample. The V gene is TRBV3-1 (or the pseudogene TRBV3-2), the J gene TRBJ2-4; 10 bases agree with TRBD2. This CDR3 has 18 residues. V lost 0 bases and J lost 1; bases outside the gene matches: 6. Germline assignment: CDR1 LGHDT and CDR2 YNNKEL (reference sequence). Here the CDR3 reads CASSQDPSGGVAKNIQYF. CDR3 DNA: TGTGCCAGCAGCCAAGATCCCAGCGGGGGGGTGGCCAAAAACATTCAGTACTTC.

The rearrangement joins TRBV28 to TRBJ1-5, with D perhaps TRBD1 (5 bases). The V end lost 6 bases, the J end lost 1 base, and 25 bases lay between the germline ends. There are 19 residues in the CDR3. CDR1 MDHEN and CDR2 SYDVKM come from the germline V gene. CDR3 DNA sequence: TGTGCCAGCAGCCTCCCTAAAATTTTAGGGGCGCTGAGCAATCAGCCCCAGCATTTT. This sequence encodes CASSLPKILGALSNQPQHF.

This chain uses TRBV6-5 with TRBJ1-4, with unresolved D. The CDR3 consists of 15 residues. Trimming took off 0 bases at V and 7 bases at J, with 12 bases between the two ends. Germline V CDR1 and CDR2: MNHEY, SVGAGI. This CDR3 is CASSYSAGEGEKLFF. In nucleotides, the CDR3 is TGTGCCAGCAGTTACTCGGCCGGGGAAGGTGAAAAACTGTTTTTT.

The table lists this clone with a few counts. The chain couples TRBV5-6 to TRBJ2-7; D not resolved. Germline V gene lookup returns CDR1 SGHDT and CDR2 YYEEEE. The CDR3 runs to 12 residues. V was clipped by 0 bases and J by 5 bases, with 6 bases between them. CDR3: CASSLGSHEQYF. CDR3 bases: TGTGCCAGCAGCTTGGGTTCCCACGAGCAGTACTTC.

V usage is TRBV27 and J usage is TRBJ2-2, with D maybe TRBD1 (6 bases). Per germline, CDR1 MNHEY and CDR2 SMNVEV (reference sequence). The CDR3 has 13 amino acids. Trimming removed 3 bases from V and 7 bases from J, with 9 bases in between. Here the CDR3 reads CASSFQGFGELFF. In DNA form, the CDR3 reads TGTGCCAGCAGTTTTCAGGGGTTCGGGGAGCTGTTTTTT.

Points on this clone: Other nucleotide sequences from this sample produce the same CDR3. V and J are TRBV19 and TRBJ1-1; D ambiguous. This CDR3 contains 11 residues. Germline CDR1 is LNHDA and CDR2 is SQIVND (reference sequence). V was cut by 5 bases and J by 1 base, with 2 bases left in between. The CDR3 region has the DNA TGTGCCAGTAGTTCGAACACTGAAGCTTTCTTT. Amino acids: CASSSNTEAFF.

This rearrangement joins TRBV9 to TRBJ1-2, with D possibly matching TRBD1 (5 bases). CDR3 length: 14 amino acids. The germline gives CDR1 SGDLS, CDR2 YYNGEE. Deletions cut 4 bases from V and 4 bases from J, with 14 bases between. The CDR3, as DNA: TGTGCCAGCAGCTCCCGGGACTACCCCTATGGCTACACCTTC. Its translation: CASSSRDYPYGYTF.

The rearrangement joins TRBV30 to TRBJ2-5; D not resolved. Looked up from germline, CDR1 is GTSNPN and CDR2 is SVGIG (reference sequence). V was cut by 1 base and J by 5 bases, with 11 bases left in between. The length of the CDR3 is 13 residues. CDR3 sequence: CAWSEHGVETQYF. In DNA form, the CDR3 reads TGTGCCTGGAGTGAGCATGGCGTGGAGACCCAGTACTTC.

This chain joins TRBV5-1 and TRBJ2-3; TRBD1 might be the D (7 bases). Germline lookup yields CDR1 SGHRS and CDR2 YFSETQ. This CDR3 is built from 15 residues. Trimming cost V 6 bases and J 2 bases, with 16 bases left between them. CDR3 protein: CASKIGGTDTDTQYF. The CDR3 DNA reads TGCGCCAGCAAGATCGGCGGGACAGACACAGATACGCAGTATTTT.

This clone was seen a single time. The rearrangement uses TRBV10-3 and TRBJ1-1; D is possibly TRBD1 (6 bases). Germline values: CDR1 ENHRY, CDR2 SYGVKD. Trimming removed 6 bases at V and 1 base at J, with 9 bases between. CDR3 length: 13 residues. The CDR3 sequence: CAIRRGANTEAFF. Here the CDR3 DNA reads TGTGCCATCAGAAGGGGGGCGAACACTGAAGCTTTCTTT.

The chain combines TRBV11-2 with TRBJ2-5, with D possibly being TRBD1 or TRBD2 (5 bases each). Germline loops: CDR1 SGHAT, CDR2 FQNNGV. This CDR3 spans 16 amino acids. Trimming took 5 bases from V and 3 from J, leaving 19 bases between them. This chain's CDR3 is CASSPFRDGGEETQYF. The CDR3 coding sequence is TGTGCCAGCAGCCCTTTCCGGGACGGAGGAGAAGAGACCCAGTACTTC.

CDR3 residues: CASSTGQGLTSGSNEQFF. The CDR3 DNA reads as TGTGCCAGTAGTACCGGACAGGGCCTGACTAGCGGGAGCAATGAGCAGTTCTTC. The chain has TRBV19 and TRBJ2-1; 12 positions match TRBD2. Looked up from germline, CDR1 is LNHDA and CDR2 is SQIVND (reference sequence). This CDR3 spans 18 amino acids. The junction had 13 bases not matched to a gene; V was cut back by 4 bases and J by 6 bases.